This T cell receptor beta chain was sequenced for a study of blood T cells in healthy people across ages. Findings and caveats of the study: The recorded TCR beta diversity per million T cells decreased in a roughly linear manner with age.

The use of a sample-barcoded 5' primer and a J-beta primer mix characterized a second PCR of about 7 to 12 cycles. Tagging of each cDNA molecule was performed by a template-switch adaptor with 12 random nucleotides. TCRdb reprocessed the 5' RACE reads via MiXCR and lists one record per CDR3 protein. The sample lists about a million distinct CDR3 sequences, more than 30% seen once, with about an eighth in the top ten. This clonotype has only one observation. Its target is unknown. Sequenced input: blood. The receptor was derived from a young man in good health.

CDR3 loop: CASSGGQGPEAFF. CDR3 coding DNA: TGTGCCAGCAGTGGGGGACAGGGCCCTGAAGCTTTCTTT. This chain connects TRBV6-2 or TRBV6-3 to TRBJ1-1; 9 bases fit TRBD1. This CDR3 has 13 residues. V gave up 5 bases and J gave up 6 bases; unmatched junction bases: 4. The germline V gene has CDR1 MNHEY and CDR2 SVGEGT.